This T cell receptor (beta chain) stems from a study of cytomegalovirus exposure and HLA in healthy donors. Vbeta (60) and Jbeta (13) primers were used in the PCR. Generated by immunoSEQ multiplex PCR, the TCRdb table keeps only in-frame clones and is missing some. This table holds approximately 180,000 clones, roughly 70% found once. In germline, CDR1 is LNHNV, CDR2 YYDKDF (reference sequence). Trimming at V came to 0 bases and at J to 5 bases, leaving 6 bases not matched to a gene. The CDR3 totals 15 residues. V gene TRBV15 combines with J gene TRBJ1-1; 7 bases align to TRBD1. The sequence came from a male donor in good health and CMV-seronegative. Sequenced input: PBMCs. DNA for the CDR3: TGTGCCACCAGCAGAGATACAGGGGAAGGGACTGAAGCTTTCTTT. It specifies CATSRDTGEGTEAFF.